A selection of T cell receptor beta chains follows, all from one sample in a study of CD8+CD57+ T cells in acquired aplastic anemia. TCRdb re-analysed the reads in MiXCR, keeping a single row per CDR3 protein. Of around 200,000 distinct CDR3 sequences listed, 40% to 60% are singletons. The sample consisted of sorted CD4+, CD8+, or CD8+CD57+ T cells (not recorded which) from PBMCs. The source of these receptors is a human donor with aplastic anemia. Each CDR3 is given with its conserved first and last residue. D genes are given only for firm matches. Size is stated for part of the rows, as once, few or many counts, or as a class when the clone is expanded.

D	V	size	J	DNA	CDR3
-	TRBV15	-	TRBJ2-7	TGTGCCACCAGCAGAGGATGGGACTTCGCGGGGGAGCAGTACTTC	CATSRGWDFAGEQYF
TRBD1	TRBV9	many	TRBJ1-2	TGTGCCAGCAGCGTGCAATGGGGGGACAGCCAGACGGGCTACACCTTC	CASSVQWGDSQTGYTF
-	TRBV28	few	TRBJ1-5	TGTGCCAGCAGCCAACTACAGGGCTACAATCAGCCCCAGCATTTT	CASSQLQGYNQPQHF
-	TRBV7-9	-	TRBJ2-7	TGTGCCAGCAGCTTATTATACGCGCAGTACTTC	CASSLLYAQYF
-	TRBV9	-	TRBJ2-1	TGTGCCAGCAGCCCAGACGGCCTAGCGAATGAGCAGCTCTTC	CASSPDGLANEQLF
-	TRBV7-9	many	TRBJ2-1	TGTGCCAGCAGCTACGTAAGCTCCTACAATGAGCAGTTCTTC	CASSYVSSYNEQFF
-	TRBV29-1	-	TRBJ2-7	TGCAGCGTCGAACAGGGGAGGCGATACGAGCAGTACTTC	CSVEQGRRYEQYF
-	TRBV7-6	-	TRBJ2-3	TGTGCCAGCAGTCCTGCAGGGGGGGCTGGAGATACGCAGTATTTT	CASSPAGGAGDTQYF
TRBD1	TRBV12-3/TRBV12-4	many	TRBJ2-7	TGTGCCAGCACCAGGACAGGGACCTCCTACGAGCAGTACTTC	CASTRTGTSYEQYF
-	TRBV7-2	-	TRBJ1-5	TGTGCCAGCAGTTCGGTTGGTCAGCCCCAGCATTTT	CASSSVGQPQHF
-	TRBV4-1	-	TRBJ1-5	TGCGCCAGCAGCCAAGAGTCCCAGGTCCAGACCCAGCATTTT	CASSQESQVQTQHF
TRBD2	TRBV5-8	many	TRBJ2-7	TGTGCCAGCAGCTTGGGCGGGGGGATCTCCTACGAGCAGTACTTC	CASSLGGGISYEQYF
-	TRBV19	-	TRBJ2-3	TGTGCCAGTAGTATAGAGGACGGCACAGATACGCAGTATTTT	CASSIEDGTDTQYF
-	TRBV6-1	-	TRBJ1-5	TGTGCCAGCAAAGACAAACATAATCAGCCCCAGCATTTT	CASKDKHNQPQHF
-	TRBV19	-	TRBJ1-2	TGTGCCTGGAATGAGGCGGGGGAGAACTATGGCTACACCTTC	CAWNEAGENYGYTF
TRBD2	TRBV7-8	-	TRBJ2-1	TGTGCCAGCAACTCGAGGGGCGGGGGGGGGGGCACTGAGCAGTTCTTC	CASNSRGGGGGTEQFF
-	TRBV15	few	TRBJ1-1	TGTGCCACCAGCAGGGACAAAGGGCGGACTGAAGCTTTCTTT	CATSRDKGRTEAFF
-	TRBV29-1	once	TRBJ1-1	TGCAGCGTTCAAGCACAGGGATCCACTGAAGCTTTCTTT	CSVQAQGSTEAFF
-	TRBV10-3	many	TRBJ1-2	TGTGCCATCACCTCCCTAGGGGTCAACTGGGGCTACACCTTC	CAITSLGVNWGYTF
TRBD1	TRBV29-1	many	TRBJ1-2	TGCAGCGTTGCCGGAGGGACAGGGAAGGGCTACACCTTC	CSVAGGTGKGYTF
TRBD1	TRBV6-1	many	TRBJ1-4	TGTGCCAGCATTCTGGACAGGGACAATGAAAAACTGTTTTTT	CASILDRDNEKLFF
-	TRBV19	many	TRBJ1-5	TGTGCCAGTAGTATGGGGGGCTCCAATCAGCCCCAGCATTTT	CASSMGGSNQPQHF